This TCR beta chain was captured in a study of cytomegalovirus exposure and HLA in healthy donors. Primers: 60 Vbeta forward and 13 Jbeta reverse. Here immunoSEQ multiplex PCR was the method, and the copy in TCRdb shows in-frame clones only, minus some. The sample consists of 150,000 to 200,000 clones, 70% to 80% of them appearing once. The V segment lost 5 bases and the J segment 6 bases; nucleotides outside the gene matches: 6. Germline V gene sequence: CDR1 SEHNR, CDR2 FQNEAQ (reference sequence). The CDR3 consists of 14 residues. The sequencing sample was made of PBMCs. J is TRBJ2-7 and V is TRBV7-9; 11 nucleotides agree with TRBD2. The receptor was derived from a man aged 25 to 45 in good health and CMV-seronegative. CDR3 protein: CASSLVAGGPEQYF. The CDR3 DNA is TGTGCCAGCAGCCTCGTAGCGGGAGGGCCCGAGCAGTACTTC.